This T cell receptor beta chain was obtained from a study of blood T cells in healthy people across ages. The germline V gene has CDR1 SEHNR and CDR2 FQNEAQ (reference sequence). Trimming cost V 5 bases and J 1 base; bases outside gene matches: 13. The CDR3 is 17 amino acids. Healthy Caucasian individuals from Russia aged roughly 6 to 95 served as donors. Using a J-beta primer mix together with a sample-barcoded 5' primer, a second PCR was run for roughly 6 to 11 cycles. Each sample provided no less than 3 million CDR3-containing paired-end reads. TCRdb re-analysed the 5' RACE reads in MiXCR, keeping a single row per CDR3 protein. The sample holds approximately 800,000 distinct CDR3 sequences, roughly three fifths seen once. Of note for this clonotype: The target antigen is unknown.

Regarding the study as a whole: The study found more naive CD4+ cells and higher diversity in long-lived than aged donors.

This TCR was sampled from a man in his forties in good health. Sequenced input: blood. The V gene is TRBV7-9, the J gene TRBJ1-1, with 7 bases that match TRBD1. The CDR3 is CASSPRGRDSPNTEAFF. DNA for the CDR3: TGTGCCAGCAGCCCCAGAGGTCGGGACAGTCCGAACACTGAAGCTTTCTTT. The full variable domain, in which reference TRBV7-9 and TRBJ1-1 provide the parts outside the CDR3, is DTGVSQNPRHKITKRGQNVTFRCDPISEHNRLYWYRQTLGQGPEFLTYFQNEAQLEKSRLLSDRFSAERPKGSFSTLEIQRTEQGDSAMYLCASSPRGRDSPNTEAFFGQGTRLTVV.